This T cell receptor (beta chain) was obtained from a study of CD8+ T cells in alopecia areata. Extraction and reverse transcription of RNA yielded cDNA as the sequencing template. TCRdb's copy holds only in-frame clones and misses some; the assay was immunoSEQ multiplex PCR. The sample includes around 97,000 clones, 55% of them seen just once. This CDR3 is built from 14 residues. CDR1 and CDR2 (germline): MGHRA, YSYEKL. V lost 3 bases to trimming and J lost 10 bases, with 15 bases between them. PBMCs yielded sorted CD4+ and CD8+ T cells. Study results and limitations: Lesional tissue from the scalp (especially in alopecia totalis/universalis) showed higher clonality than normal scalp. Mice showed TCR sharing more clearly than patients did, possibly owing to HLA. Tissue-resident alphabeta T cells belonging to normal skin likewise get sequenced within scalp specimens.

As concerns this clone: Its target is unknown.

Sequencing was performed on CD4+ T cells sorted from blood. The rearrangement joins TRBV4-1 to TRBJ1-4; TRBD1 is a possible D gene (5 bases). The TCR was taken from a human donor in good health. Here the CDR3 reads CASSHGSRGGKLFF. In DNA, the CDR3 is TGCGCCAGCAGCCACGGGTCCCGCGGGGGAAAACTGTTTTTT.